Following are 32 T cell receptor beta chains from one sample sequenced in a study of blood T cell repertoires in COVID-19. Using immunoSEQ multiplex PCR, the repertoire was profiled, and TCRdb retains in-frame clones only, with some absent. The repertoire holds about 270,000 clones, 70% to 90% seen once, with approximately 8.6% in the top ten. The sequencing input was PBMCs or T cells enriched from blood (not recorded which). The receptor source for this set is a woman between 50 and 59 years old with acute COVID-19.

The chain has TRBV5-1 and TRBJ1-1; 12 bases are a match to TRBD1. The germline V gene has CDR1 SGHRS and CDR2 YFSETQ. V was clipped by 7 bases and J by 6 bases; unmatched bases: 7. The CDR3 extends over 14 amino acids. The CDR3 DNA reads TGCGCCAGCCGCCCGGGACAGGGGGCCGCTGAAGCTTTCTTT. Its protein product is CASRPGQGAAEAFF.

The chain joins TRBV27 to TRBJ2-1; 15 positions agree with TRBD2. The CDR3 runs 16 residues. Germline loops: CDR1 MNHEY, CDR2 SMNVEV (reference sequence). The ends lost 8 bases at V and 7 bases at J; junction bases unmatched: 9. The CDR3, as DNA: TGTGCCAGCTCCCTAGGACTAGCGGGGGGGGTTAATGAGCAGTTCTTC. Its protein product is CASSLGLAGGVNEQFF.

The J gene is TRBJ2-5, the V gene TRBV7-2, with TRBD1 identical over 9 bases. Germline loops: CDR1 SGHTA, CDR2 FQGNSA. This CDR3 has 14 residues. V was pared by 4 bases and J by 3 bases, with 3 bases of the junction left unmatched. CDR3 in amino acids: CASSYDRGEETQYF. The CDR3 DNA follows: TGTGCCAGCAGCTACGACAGGGGGGAAGAGACCCAGTACTTC.

This clone has a single count. J is TRBJ1-5 and V is TRBV27, with unresolved D. Per the germline V gene, CDR1 is MNHEY and CDR2 is SMNVEV (reference sequence). The CDR3 runs to 13 residues. Between the trimmed V and J ends, which lost 2 bases and 4 bases, there was a span of 6 bases. The CDR3 is CASSLQRNQPQHF. CDR3 nucleotide sequence: TGTGCCAGCAGTTTACAGAGGAATCAGCCCCAGCATTTT.

The rearrangement uses TRBV19 and TRBJ1-1; D remains ambiguous. Trimming pared 0 bases from V and 6 bases from J, leaving 11 bases between. Germline-derived CDR1 and CDR2 are LNHDA and SQIVND (reference sequence). The CDR3 totals 14 residues. The CDR3 reads CASSIDPGLAEAFF. In DNA form, the CDR3 reads TGTGCCAGTAGTATAGATCCCGGTCTGGCTGAAGCTTTCTTT. Combining the CDR3 with reference TRBV19 and TRBJ1-1 gives the whole variable domain DGGITQSPKYLFRKEGQNVTLSCEQNLNHDAMYWYRQDPGQGLRLIYYSQIVNDFQKGDIAEGYSVSREKKESFPLTVTSAQKNPTAFYLCASSIDPGLAEAFFGQGTRLTVV.

CDR3 protein: CASSSGGTGELFF. The CDR3 region has the DNA TGTGCCAGCAGCTCCGGGGGAACCGGGGAGCTGTTTTTT. The rearrangement links TRBV11-3 to TRBJ2-2; perhaps TRBD2 as D (6 bases). The germline CDR1 and CDR2 sequences are SGHNT and YENEEA. The CDR3 runs to 13 residues. The V end was cut by 4 bases, the J end by 5 bases, with 8 bases between.

This clone appeared once. The V gene is TRBV25-1, the J gene TRBJ1-2; TRBD1 matches at 8 bases. The ends lost 5 bases at V and 4 bases at J; junction bases unmatched: 3. In germline, CDR1 is MGHDK, CDR2 SYGVNS. The CDR3 spans 13 residues. The CDR3 spells CASSKTGGYGYTF. In DNA, the CDR3 is TGTGCCAGCAGTAAAACAGGGGGCTATGGCTACACCTTC.

The genes are TRBV7-8 and TRBJ2-1, with TRBD2 identical over 7 bases. The CDR3 has 15 amino acids. Germline V CDR1 and CDR2: SGHVS, FQNEAQ. V lost 2 bases, J lost 5 bases, and 6 bases stayed unmatched. CDR3 DNA sequence: TGTGCCAGCAGCTTACTGAGCGGGGCAAACAATGAGCAGTTCTTC. Its translation is CASSLLSGANNEQFF.

This sequence joins TRBV6-5 and TRBJ1-5; D gene uncertain. Germline loops: CDR1 MNHEY, CDR2 SVGAGI. The CDR3 is 15 residues long. V was trimmed by 8 bases and J by 0 bases, leaving 14 bases between them. The chain's CDR3 is CASGVEGYSNQPQHF. As DNA, the CDR3 is TGTGCCAGCGGGGTTGAGGGTTATAGCAATCAGCCCCAGCATTTT.

The chain recombines TRBV6-2 or TRBV6-3 with TRBJ1-2; no reliable D call. V dropped 4 bases and J dropped 4 bases, with 16 bases sitting between them. Looked up from germline, CDR1 is MNHEY and CDR2 is SVGEGT. The CDR3 is 15 residues long. The chain's CDR3 is CASSSPGPAGYGYTF. CDR3 coding DNA: TGTGCCAGCAGTTCTCCTGGCCCTGCTGGCTATGGCTACACCTTC.

The genes are TRBV9 and TRBJ1-1, with D perhaps TRBD1 (5 bases). V lost 0 bases and J lost 6, with 12 bases in between. There are 14 residues in the CDR3. The germline V gene encodes CDR1 SGDLS and CDR2 YYNGEE. CDR3 amino acids: CASSVEGPTAEAFF. The CDR3 DNA reads as TGTGCCAGCAGCGTAGAGGGGCCGACCGCTGAAGCTTTCTTT. Looking up the rest from reference TRBV9 and TRBJ1-1 gives the full variable domain: DSGVTQTPKHLITATGQRVTLRCSPRSGDLSVYWYQQSLDQGLQFLIQYYNGEERAKGNILERFSAQQFPDLHSELNLSSLELGDSALYFCASSVEGPTAEAFFGQGTRLTVV.

The chain joins TRBV7-9 to TRBJ2-7; D unresolved. Trimming removed 2 bases from V and 3 bases from J, with 5 bases in between. The germline V gene has CDR1 SEHNR and CDR2 FQNEAQ (reference sequence). CDR3 length: 12 residues. CDR3 region: CASSLSGYEQYF. Here the CDR3 DNA reads TGTGCCAGCAGCTTATCAGGCTACGAGCAGTACTTC.

This clone was seen a handful of times. J is TRBJ2-2 and V is TRBV6-2 or TRBV6-3, with 10 nucleotides matching TRBD2. The CDR3 has 16 residues. Germline V lookup: CDR1 MNHEY, CDR2 SVGEGT. Trimming at V came to 4 bases and at J to 3 bases, leaving 5 bases not matched to a gene. The CDR3 DNA reads as TGTGCCAGCAGTTCCCAACTAGCGGGGTACACCGGGGAGCTGTTTTTT. Encoded protein: CASSSQLAGYTGELFF.

V and J are TRBV28 and TRBJ1-4; 7 positions match TRBD1. This CDR3 spans 12 amino acids. J gave up 7 bases and V 5 bases, and 1 base lay outside the gene matches. Germline CDR1 and CDR2: MDHEN and SYDVKM. The CDR3 region has the DNA TGTGCCAGCAGTCGACAGGGTGAAAAACTGTTTTTT. It codes for CASSRQGEKLFF.

Written as DNA, the CDR3 is TGTGCCAGCAGCTTCAGGGTTCTGAACACTGAAGCTTTCTTT. Translated, it gives CASSFRVLNTEAFF. This chain links TRBV5-8 with TRBJ1-1; TRBD1 is a possible D gene (5 bases). Trimming stripped 2 bases from V and 0 bases from J, with 8 bases between. Germline V CDR1 and CDR2: SGHTS, YDEGEE. This CDR3 spans 14 amino acids.

The chain employs TRBV27 and TRBJ1-1; a possible D gene is TRBD1 (6 bases). Per germline, CDR1 MNHEY and CDR2 SMNVEV (reference sequence). This CDR3 is built from 15 residues. Trimming stripped 0 bases from V and 3 bases from J, with 11 bases between. The CDR3 nucleotides are TGTGCCAGCAGTTTATCGACGGGGGGCCACACTGAAGCTTTCTTT. The encoded protein is CASSLSTGGHTEAFF.

The chain is built from TRBV18 and TRBJ2-7; a weak D match, TRBD1 (5 bases). Germline values: CDR1 KGHSH, CDR2 LQKENI. This CDR3 contains 14 residues. The V gene lost 2 bases and the J gene lost 4 bases, with 12 bases spanning the gap. CDR3 DNA: TGTGCCAGCTCACCAAACGTCGACAGTTACGAGCAGTACTTC. It codes for CASSPNVDSYEQYF.

The V call is TRBV12-3 or TRBV12-4, the J call TRBJ1-2, with D tentatively TRBD1 (6 bases). V lost 7 bases to trimming and J lost 8 bases, with 17 bases between them. CDR3 size: 13 residues. The CDR3: CASNPPGGGGYTF. As DNA, the CDR3 is TGTGCCAGCAACCCCCCCGGGGGGGGCGGCTACACCTTC.

The chain is built from TRBV11-2 and TRBJ1-5, with a tentative D call TRBD1 (5 bases). This CDR3 region has 15 residues. Germline loops: CDR1 SGHAT, CDR2 FQNNGV. With 1 base removed from V and 0 bases from J, the gap between germline ends came to 7 bases. The CDR3 here is CASSLAGGSNQPQHF. In nucleotides, the CDR3 is TGTGCCAGCAGCTTAGCGGGGGGTAGCAATCAGCCCCAGCATTTT.

This clone was recorded once. The chain links TRBV7-2 to TRBJ1-2; D gene uncertain. Germline CDR1 and CDR2: SGHTA and FQGNSA. The CDR3 runs 17 residues. The V gene lost 1 base and the J gene lost 0 bases, with 15 bases spanning the gap. For the CDR3, the DNA is TGTGCCAGCAGCTTAGAATTTTATGGCCCAGCTAACTATGGCTACACCTTC. Translated, it gives CASSLEFYGPANYGYTF.

This chain joins TRBV4-1 and TRBJ1-1; perhaps TRBD1 as D (6 bases). CDR1 and CDR2 from the germline V gene are MGHRA and YSYEKL. The CDR3 is made up of 15 amino acids. V was cut by 4 bases and J by 2 bases, with 14 bases left in between. The CDR3 DNA follows: TGCGCCAGCAGCCGGTCACAGGGCACTAACACTGAAGCTTTCTTT. It is translated as CASSRSQGTNTEAFF.

J is TRBJ2-2 and V is TRBV12-2; the listed D gene, TRBD2, was not tested against the DNA. TRBV12-2 is a pseudogene. The CDR3 covers 17 residues. The CDR3 here is CASRLEFGGNNTGELFF. For the CDR3, the DNA is TGTGCAAGTCGCTTAGAATTTGGCGGAAACAACACCGGGGAGCTGTTTTTT.

This chain joins TRBV18 and TRBJ1-4; weak D call: TRBD1 (5 bases). Germline CDR1 and CDR2: KGHSH and LQKENI. The CDR3 length is 15 residues. V was trimmed by 5 bases and J by 8 bases, leaving 18 bases between them. The CDR3 DNA reads TGTGCCAGCTCATCAATCAGGGTAGGCGTCGAAAAACTGTTTTTT. It encodes CASSSIRVGVEKLFF.

The CDR3 sequence: CAWTVGTGAGEQYF. The CDR3 DNA follows: TGTGCCTGGACAGTAGGGACAGGGGCTGGCGAGCAGTACTTC. The J gene is TRBJ2-7, the V gene TRBV30; 10 nucleotides align to TRBD1. The V gene's germline CDR1 is GTSNPN and CDR2 SVGIG (reference sequence). V lost 4 bases, J lost 6 bases, and 9 bases stayed unmatched. CDR3 length: 14 residues.

Here the CDR3 reads CASSSIGTGENYGYTF. In DNA, the CDR3 is TGCGCCAGCAGCTCAATCGGGACAGGGGAAAACTATGGCTACACCTTC. The J gene is TRBJ1-2, the V gene TRBV5-1; 10 bases line up with TRBD1. Germline V CDR1 and CDR2: SGHRS, YFSETQ. This CDR3 spans 16 amino acids. J was trimmed by 2 bases and V by 3 bases; bases with no gene match: 7.

The J gene is TRBJ1-5, the V gene TRBV12-3 or TRBV12-4; D ambiguous. This CDR3 is 13 amino acids long. The V end was cut by 4 bases, the J end by 7 bases, with 11 bases between. The CDR3 DNA is TGTGCCAGCAGTTCTCTCCGAGGGCAGCCCCAGCATTTT. Protein sequence: CASSSLRGQPQHF.

This clone was seen once. The V and J genes are TRBV25-1 and TRBJ1-6, with 7 bases that match TRBD1. The junction had 7 bases not matched to a gene; V was cut back by 2 bases and J by 6 bases. This CDR3 spans 16 amino acids. Germline V lookup: CDR1 MGHDK, CDR2 SYGVNS. Here the CDR3 reads CASSERAGGSNSPLHF. CDR3 coding DNA: TGTGCCAGCAGTGAAAGAGCAGGGGGGAGTAATTCACCCCTCCACTTT.

The chain carries TRBV10-3 and TRBJ2-7; D unclear. Trimming took off 5 bases at V and 2 bases at J, with 10 bases between the two ends. Germline CDR1 and CDR2: ENHRY and SYGVKD. The CDR3 consists of 13 residues. The CDR3 region is CAISFTDTYEQYF. The CDR3 DNA is TGTGCCATCAGTTTTACCGACACCTACGAGCAGTACTTC.

The chain links TRBV19 to TRBJ2-3, with 8 bases lining up with TRBD1. The CDR3 runs to 13 residues. Germline CDR1 LNHDA, CDR2 SQIVND (reference sequence). V was clipped by 4 bases and J by 14 bases; unmatched bases: 11. The CDR3 loop reads CASSTEWTGSTYF. For the CDR3, the DNA is TGTGCCAGTAGTACCGAATGGACAGGGAGTACGTATTTT. Based on the CDR3 plus reference TRBV19 and TRBJ2-3, the full variable domain is DGGITQSPKYLFRKEGQNVTLSCEQNLNHDAMYWYRQDPGQGLRLIYYSQIVNDFQKGDIAEGYSVSREKKESFPLTVTSAQKNPTAFYLCASSTEWTGSTYFGPGTRLTVL.

The chain couples TRBV7-6 to TRBJ2-1, with TRBD2 identical over 8 bases. The CDR3 length is 15 residues. The germline V gene has CDR1 SGHVS and CDR2 FNYEAQ. J was trimmed by 9 bases and V by 5 bases; bases with no gene match: 12. The CDR3, as DNA: TGTGCCAGCAGCCCCGGGTTAGCGGGGTATGGTGAGCAGTTCTTC. Its protein product is CASSPGLAGYGEQFF.

J is TRBJ2-2 and V is TRBV5-8, with 7 bases fitting TRBD1. Germline V gene sequence: CDR1 SGHTS, CDR2 YDEGEE. J was trimmed by 5 bases and V by 5 bases; bases with no gene match: 15. The CDR3 spans 17 residues. This chain's CDR3 is CASRMHRDSGWTGELFF. As DNA, the CDR3 is TGTGCCAGCAGGATGCACCGGGACAGCGGATGGACCGGGGAGCTGTTTTTT. The full variable domain, in which reference TRBV5-8 and TRBJ2-2 provide the parts outside the CDR3, is EAGVTQSPTHLIKTRGQQATLRCSPISGHTSVYWYQQALGLGLQFLLWYDEGEERNRGNFPPRFSGRQFPNYSSELNVNALELEDSALYLCASRMHRDSGWTGELFFGEGSRLTVL.

This clone showed up many times. The V call is TRBV5-6, the J call TRBJ1-5; D may be TRBD1 (6 bases). V lost 6 bases and J 1 base, leaving 17 bases between the germline ends. The CDR3 has 16 residues. Germline CDR1 and CDR2: SGHDT and YYEEEE. CDR3: CASTWGGPISNQPQHF. The CDR3 region has the DNA TGTGCCAGCACCTGGGGGGGCCCCATAAGCAATCAGCCCCAGCATTTT. The entire variable domain, with the rest obtained from reference TRBV5-6 and TRBJ1-5, is as follows: DAGVTQSPTHLIKTRGQQVTLRCSPKSGHDTVSWYQQALGQGPQFIFQYYEEEERQRGNFPDRFSGHQFPNYSSELNVNALLLGDSALYLCASTWGGPISNQPQHFGDGTRLSIL.